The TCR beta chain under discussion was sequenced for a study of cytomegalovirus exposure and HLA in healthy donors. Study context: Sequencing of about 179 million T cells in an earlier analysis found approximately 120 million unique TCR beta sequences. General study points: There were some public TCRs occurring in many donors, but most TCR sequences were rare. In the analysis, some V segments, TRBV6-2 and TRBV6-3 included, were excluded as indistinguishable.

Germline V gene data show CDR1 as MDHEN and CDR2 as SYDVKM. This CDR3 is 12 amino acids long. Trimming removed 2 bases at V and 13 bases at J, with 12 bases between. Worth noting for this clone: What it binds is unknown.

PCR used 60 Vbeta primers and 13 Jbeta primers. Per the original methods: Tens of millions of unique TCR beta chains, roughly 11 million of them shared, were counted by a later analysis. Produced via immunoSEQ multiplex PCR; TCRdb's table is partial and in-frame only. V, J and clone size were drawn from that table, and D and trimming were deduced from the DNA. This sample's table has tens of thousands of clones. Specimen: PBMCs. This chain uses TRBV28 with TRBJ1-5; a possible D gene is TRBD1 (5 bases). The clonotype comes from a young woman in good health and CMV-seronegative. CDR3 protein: CASSLGTTTQHF. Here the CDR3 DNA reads TGTGCCAGCAGTTTAGGGACTACGACTCAGCATTTT.